One and the same sample provided the 9 T cell receptor beta chains below, sequenced in a study of shared clonotypes between healthy human individuals (dated by TCRdb to 2020 to 2022). Library construction relied on the immunoSEQ multiplex PCR assay. TCRdb obtained this table from immuneACCESS and retained in-frame rearrangements with V and J assigned. These tables miss some clones; where compared with another copy, unresolved V genes account for less than half of the shortfall, and the remainder is unexplained. Recorded for this sample are about 2 million clones; about 94% of them occurred a single time. The ten biggest clones cover 1% to 1.5% of the sample. CD8 naive samples consisted of CD45RO-negative cells that were positively selected for CCR7, yielding a CD45RA+CCR7+ population without TemRA cells. The sample consisted of naive CD8+ T cells sorted from blood. This specimen's cell subset or site label, per the study, means: CD45RA+CCR7+. These receptors all come from a man between 18 and 35 years old in good health.

Concerning this clone: At the DNA level, this CDR3 is encoded by other sequences in the same sample as well. The CDR3 DNA is TGTGCCAGTAGTCCGGCCGGAGCCTACGAGCAGTACTTC. This translates into CASSPAGAYEQYF. The V call is TRBV19, the J call TRBJ2-7; no definite D call. V lost 5 bases, J lost 2 bases, and 10 bases lay in between. Germline lookup yields CDR1 LNHDA and CDR2 SQIVND (reference sequence). The CDR3 runs 13 residues. Full variable domain (outside the CDR3, taken from reference TRBV19 and TRBJ2-7): DGGITQSPKYLFRKEGQNVTLSCEQNLNHDAMYWYRQDPGQGLRLIYYSQIVNDFQKGDIAEGYSVSREKKESFPLTVTSAQKNPTAFYLCASSPAGAYEQYFGPGTRLTVT.

The V and J genes are TRBV9 and TRBJ1-6; 10 bases line up with TRBD1. With 0 bases clipped from V and 14 bases from J, the junction kept 8 bases outside the gene matches. The CDR3 contains 15 residues. The germline V gene encodes CDR1 SGDLS and CDR2 YYNGEE. CDR3 region: CASSVDGTGAGALHF. In DNA, the CDR3 is TGTGCCAGCAGCGTAGATGGGACAGGGGCAGGGGCCCTCCACTTT.

The chain carries TRBV4-1 and TRBJ2-2; 8 nucleotides agree with TRBD2. The germline V gene encodes CDR1 MGHRA and CDR2 YSYEKL. The CDR3 runs to 15 residues. Trimming at V came to 4 bases and at J to 5 bases, leaving 6 bases not matched to a gene. Here the CDR3 reads CASSPGGGLTGELFF. CDR3 DNA sequence: TGCGCCAGCAGCCCCGGGGGGGGTTTGACCGGGGAGCTGTTTTTT.

The chain combines TRBV7-6 with TRBJ2-7; 8 bases agree with TRBD1. V lost 4 bases to trimming and J lost 9 bases; unmatched junction nucleotides: 11. The V gene's germline CDR1 is SGHVS and CDR2 FNYEAQ. The CDR3 extends over 14 amino acids. For the CDR3, the DNA is TGTGCCAGCAGCTCCGGGACAGGCACGAGCTGGCAGTACTTC. Encoded protein: CASSSGTGTSWQYF.

This chain links TRBV4-1 with TRBJ2-5; D unresolved. Per germline, CDR1 MGHRA and CDR2 YSYEKL. This CDR3 is built from 16 residues. The germline V and J ends were trimmed by 1 base and 0 bases, with 12 bases remaining between them. The CDR3 coding sequence is TGCGCCAGCAGCCAAGGTACAGCCCTGAACCAAGAGACCCAGTACTTC. This sequence encodes CASSQGTALNQETQYF.

Notes on this clone: This same CDR3 is encoded by further DNA sequences in the sample. The chain is built from TRBV6-5 and TRBJ2-3; D is unclear. The CDR3 length is 14 residues. In germline, CDR1 is MNHEY, CDR2 SVGAGI. V lost 3 bases and J 2 bases, leaving 9 bases between the germline ends. CDR3 sequence reads: CASSYGGPTDTQYF. The CDR3 DNA follows: TGTGCCAGCAGTTATGGCGGCCCCACAGATACGCAGTATTTT.

V usage is TRBV7-2 and J usage is TRBJ2-2, with D tentatively TRBD1 or TRBD2 (5 bases each). This CDR3 is built from 14 residues. Germline lookup yields CDR1 SGHTA and CDR2 FQGNSA. V lost 4 bases and J 7 bases, leaving 13 bases between the germline ends. The CDR3, as DNA: TGTGCCAGCAGCTCCCTTTGGGACGGCGGGGAGCTGTTTTTT. This codes for CASSSLWDGGELFF.

With regard to this clone: The same CDR3 can be traced to other DNA sequences in this sample. This chain links TRBV19 with TRBJ2-7; D remains unclear. Germline V gene lookup returns CDR1 LNHDA and CDR2 SQIVND (reference sequence). The V end lost 3 bases, the J end lost 0 bases, and 9 bases lay between the germline ends. The CDR3 spans 14 residues. CDR3 sequence reads: CASSIVPGSYEQYF. The DNA for the CDR3 is TGTGCCAGTAGTATCGTGCCCGGCTCCTACGAGCAGTACTTC.

The V and J genes are TRBV1 and TRBJ2-4; the table's TRBD2 call for D was not verified on the DNA. TRBV1 is designated a pseudogene. This CDR3 has 16 amino acids. This CDR3 reads CTSSSRGGVAKNIQYF. CDR3 sequence (DNA): TGCACCAGCAGCTCACGGGGGGGAGTAGCCAAAAACATTCAGTACTTC.